This T cell receptor beta chain was captured in a study of breast tumors, draining lymph nodes, adjacent tissues (dated by TCRdb to between 2015 and 2016). Turning to the overall study: In breast cancer patients, the study compared the TCR beta repertoires of tumor, adjacent nontumor tissue and axillary lymph nodes. In human breast cancer, the study set out to assess how tumor, surrounding tissue and draining lymph node repertoires relate to one another and whether T cells might be exchanged between them. The study at large found these results: In luminal-like breast cancer, tumor and nontumor tissue repertoires resembled each other significantly more than in basal-like breast cancer. Tumors showed preferential V and J gene usage, and their T-cell repertoire diversity fell below that of lymph nodes yet above that of nontumor tissue. Rather than being directly demonstrated, the conclusion that tumor T cells originate in lymph nodes was presented as consistent with a hypothesis. The data were considered consistent with most tumor T cells being derived from the lymph node and subsequently expanding within tumor tissue.

Sequenced on an Illumina HiSeq 2000. Multiplex PCR amplification was used to build the TCR beta chain libraries. High-throughput sequencing was used to analyze the amplified TCR beta chain products. In-frame beta chains were kept once TCRdb had trimmed the public reads at Q25 with fastp and called clones with MiXCR. Identical CDR3 proteins give one entry, which carries the most common genes and DNA. This sample gives 200,000 or so distinct CDR3 sequences in total; 31% of them show up just once. The ten top clones hold 4% to 5.5% of the sample. Looking up the germline V gene yields CDR1 SGHRS and CDR2 YFSETQ. V has 0 bases trimmed and J has 5 bases trimmed; junction bases matching no gene number 6. Including the terminal cysteine and phenylalanine, the CDR3 comprises 15 residues. Only the CDR3 DNA stays, 45 bases, in frame from base 1. Regarding this clonotype: No antigen is known for it. Base quality data are lacking; no much larger clone is found one base away.

Lymph node samples were obtained from the axillary draining lymph nodes of breast cancer patients. Sequenced input: axillary lymph node tissue. The chain uses TRBV5-1 and TRBJ2-3, with TRBD2 matching 7 junction bases. The source is a female donor with breast cancer. Some clones in this sample may be carry-over from other donors' samples. This receptor carries the CDR3 CASSLVAGEGDTQYF. Here is the DNA: TGCGCCAGCAGCTTGGTCGCGGGGGAGGGAGATACGCAGTATTTT.